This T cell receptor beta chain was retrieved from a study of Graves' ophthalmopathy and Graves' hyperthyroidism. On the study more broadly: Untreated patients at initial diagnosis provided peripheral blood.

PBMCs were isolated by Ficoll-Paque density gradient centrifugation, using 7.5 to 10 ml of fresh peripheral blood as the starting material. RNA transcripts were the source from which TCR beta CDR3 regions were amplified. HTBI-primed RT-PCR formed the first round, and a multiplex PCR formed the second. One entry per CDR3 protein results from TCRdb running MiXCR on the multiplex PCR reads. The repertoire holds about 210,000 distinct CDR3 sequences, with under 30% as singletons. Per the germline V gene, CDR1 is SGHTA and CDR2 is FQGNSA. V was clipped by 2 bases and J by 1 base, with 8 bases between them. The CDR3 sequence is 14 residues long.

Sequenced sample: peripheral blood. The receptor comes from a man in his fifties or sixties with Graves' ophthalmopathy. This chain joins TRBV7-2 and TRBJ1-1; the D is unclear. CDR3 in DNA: TGTGCCAGCAGCTTAAACAGTCCGAACACTGAAGCTTTCTTT. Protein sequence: CASSLNSPNTEAFF.